Listed below are T cell receptor beta chains from one sample, sequenced in a study of T cell responses to AZD1222 COVID-19 vaccine. Sequencing used immunoSEQ multiplex PCR; TCRdb keeps in-frame clones, though not all of them. The data hold tens of thousands of clones, with more than 85% observed a single time. This material consisted of peripheral blood, taken on day 0 of AZD1222 vaccination. The receptors originated from an adult in good health. CDR3s include the opening cysteine and the closing phenylalanine or tryptophan. The D gene is left open where the match is weak. Size is stated for part of the rows, as once, few or many counts, or as a class when the clone is expanded.

d_call j_call clone_size v_call cdr3_aa cdr3_nt
NA TRBJ1-4 NA TRBV11-2 CASSLGEEPLNEKLFF TGTGCCAGCAGCTTAGGGGAAGAGCCTCTTAATGAAAAACTGTTTTTT
NA TRBJ1-1 NA TRBV30 CAWSGWGEAFF TGTGCCTGGAGTGGGTGGGGTGAAGCTTTCTTT
NA TRBJ2-7 NA TRBV30 CAWTPPRAAPTYEQYF TGTGCCTGGACCCCCCCCAGGGCGGCACCCACCTACGAGCAGTACTTC
TRBD2 TRBJ2-3 NA TRBV5-4 CASSPWRGLAGDGDTQYF TGTGCCAGCAGCCCGTGGAGAGGACTAGCGGGGGATGGAGATACGCAGTATTTT
NA TRBJ2-2 NA TRBV9 CASSESSVGELFF TGTGCCAGCAGCGAGTCTAGTGTCGGGGAGCTGTTTTTT
TRBD1 TRBJ1-5 NA TRBV19 CASCRTGGNSNQPQHF TGTGCCAGTTGTCGGACAGGAGGTAATAGCAATCAGCCCCAGCATTTT
NA TRBJ2-7 NA TRBV12-3/TRBV12-4 CASSLAGSSEQYF TGTGCCAGCAGTTTAGCAGGGTCCTCCGAGCAGTACTTC
TRBD1 TRBJ1-4 once TRBV5-1 CASSPQGQGANEKLFF TGCGCCAGCAGCCCACAGGGTCAGGGGGCTAATGAAAAACTGTTTTTT
NA TRBJ2-7 NA TRBV18 CASSPPEGNYEQYF TGTGCCAGCTCACCACCGGAGGGCAACTACGAGCAGTACTTC
TRBD2 TRBJ2-7 NA TRBV7-9 CASSRLHVSRGGNEQYF TGTGCCAGCAGCCGCCTGCACGTTTCGCGGGGGGGGAACGAGCAGTACTTC
TRBD1 TRBJ2-3 once TRBV23-1 CAAPERDRGEDTQYF TGCGCCGCCCCAGAGAGGGACAGGGGAGAAGATACGCAGTATTTT
TRBD1 TRBJ1-1 NA TRBV5-1 CASSSSTGVVNTEAFF TGCGCCAGCAGCTCTTCGACAGGGGTTGTGAACACTGAAGCTTTCTTT
NA TRBJ1-5 once TRBV28 CASSPRTTVGNQPQHF TGTGCCAGCAGTCCAAGGACTACCGTCGGGAATCAGCCCCAGCATTTT
NA TRBJ1-2 NA TRBV6-6 CASSRSGDNYGYTF TGTGCCAGCAGTCGATCGGGAGATAACTATGGCTACACCTTC
NA TRBJ1-4 NA TRBV24-1 CATSEGTNEKLFF TGTGCCACCAGTGAAGGGACTAATGAAAAACTGTTTTTT
TRBD2 TRBJ2-1 once TRBV9 CASSVAGTSGSQSSYNEQFF TGTGCCAGCAGCGTAGCTGGGACTAGCGGGTCCCAGAGCTCCTACAATGAGCAGTTCTTC
NA TRBJ2-6 NA TRBV19 CASSFPQGLGANVLTF TGTGCCAGTAGCTTCCCCCAGGGTTTGGGGGCCAACGTCCTGACTTTC
NA TRBJ2-3 NA TRBV5-1 CASSLGGVSSTDTQYF TGCGCCAGCAGCTTGGGAGGGGTTTCTAGCACAGATACGCAGTATTTT
TRBD2 TRBJ2-3 NA TRBV24-1 CAINRGLGTDTQYF TGTGCCATCAATCGGGGACTAGGAACAGATACGCAGTATTTT
NA TRBJ1-1 NA TRBV5-6 CASSSITRVGTEAFF TGTGCCAGCAGCTCGATAACCAGGGTTGGTACTGAAGCTTTCTTT
TRBD1 TRBJ2-1 NA TRBV18 CASSSQGGGYNEQFF TGTGCCAGCTCTTCACAGGGGGGCGGCTACAATGAGCAGTTCTTC
NA TRBJ2-7 NA TRBV27 CASSQGLGIYEQYF TGTGCCAGCAGCCAGGGTCTGGGGATATACGAGCAGTACTTC
TRBD2 TRBJ2-7 NA TRBV12-5 CASGLVSRGNGGALMISGSYEQYF TGTGCTAGTGGTTTGGTATCGCGGGGAAACGGGGGGGCTCTAATGATTTCAGGCTCCTACGAGCAGTACTTC
NA TRBJ1-2 NA TRBV2 CASSEDLGSRGYTF TGTGCCAGCAGTGAAGATCTCGGCTCGAGGGGCTACACCTTC
TRBD1 TRBJ1-6 NA TRBV27 CASSPRGQTYNSPLHF TGTGCCAGCAGTCCCAGGGGGCAAACCTATAATTCACCCCTCCACTTT
NA TRBJ1-2 NA TRBV19 CASSIGEGLGYTF TGTGCCAGTAGTATCGGGGAAGGTCTGGGCTACACCTTC
NA TRBJ1-6 NA TRBV2 CASSDSDSPLHF TGTGCCAGCAGTGACTCGGATTCACCCCTCCACTTT
TRBD2 TRBJ2-2 NA TRBV7-2 CASSPQLATGELFF TGTGCCAGCAGCCCTCAACTAGCGACCGGGGAGCTGTTTTTT
NA TRBJ1-6 NA TRBV2 CASILEGGTNSPLHF TGTGCCAGCATCCTGGAGGGGGGAACGAATTCACCCCTCCACTTT
TRBD1 TRBJ1-3 NA TRBV5-6 CASSLGGTGSGNTIYF TGTGCCAGCAGCTTGGGGGGGACAGGAAGTGGAAACACCATATATTTT
NA TRBJ2-3 NA TRBV4-1 CASSQILGVSDTQYF TGCGCCAGCAGCCAAATTCTCGGGGTTTCAGATACGCAGTATTTT